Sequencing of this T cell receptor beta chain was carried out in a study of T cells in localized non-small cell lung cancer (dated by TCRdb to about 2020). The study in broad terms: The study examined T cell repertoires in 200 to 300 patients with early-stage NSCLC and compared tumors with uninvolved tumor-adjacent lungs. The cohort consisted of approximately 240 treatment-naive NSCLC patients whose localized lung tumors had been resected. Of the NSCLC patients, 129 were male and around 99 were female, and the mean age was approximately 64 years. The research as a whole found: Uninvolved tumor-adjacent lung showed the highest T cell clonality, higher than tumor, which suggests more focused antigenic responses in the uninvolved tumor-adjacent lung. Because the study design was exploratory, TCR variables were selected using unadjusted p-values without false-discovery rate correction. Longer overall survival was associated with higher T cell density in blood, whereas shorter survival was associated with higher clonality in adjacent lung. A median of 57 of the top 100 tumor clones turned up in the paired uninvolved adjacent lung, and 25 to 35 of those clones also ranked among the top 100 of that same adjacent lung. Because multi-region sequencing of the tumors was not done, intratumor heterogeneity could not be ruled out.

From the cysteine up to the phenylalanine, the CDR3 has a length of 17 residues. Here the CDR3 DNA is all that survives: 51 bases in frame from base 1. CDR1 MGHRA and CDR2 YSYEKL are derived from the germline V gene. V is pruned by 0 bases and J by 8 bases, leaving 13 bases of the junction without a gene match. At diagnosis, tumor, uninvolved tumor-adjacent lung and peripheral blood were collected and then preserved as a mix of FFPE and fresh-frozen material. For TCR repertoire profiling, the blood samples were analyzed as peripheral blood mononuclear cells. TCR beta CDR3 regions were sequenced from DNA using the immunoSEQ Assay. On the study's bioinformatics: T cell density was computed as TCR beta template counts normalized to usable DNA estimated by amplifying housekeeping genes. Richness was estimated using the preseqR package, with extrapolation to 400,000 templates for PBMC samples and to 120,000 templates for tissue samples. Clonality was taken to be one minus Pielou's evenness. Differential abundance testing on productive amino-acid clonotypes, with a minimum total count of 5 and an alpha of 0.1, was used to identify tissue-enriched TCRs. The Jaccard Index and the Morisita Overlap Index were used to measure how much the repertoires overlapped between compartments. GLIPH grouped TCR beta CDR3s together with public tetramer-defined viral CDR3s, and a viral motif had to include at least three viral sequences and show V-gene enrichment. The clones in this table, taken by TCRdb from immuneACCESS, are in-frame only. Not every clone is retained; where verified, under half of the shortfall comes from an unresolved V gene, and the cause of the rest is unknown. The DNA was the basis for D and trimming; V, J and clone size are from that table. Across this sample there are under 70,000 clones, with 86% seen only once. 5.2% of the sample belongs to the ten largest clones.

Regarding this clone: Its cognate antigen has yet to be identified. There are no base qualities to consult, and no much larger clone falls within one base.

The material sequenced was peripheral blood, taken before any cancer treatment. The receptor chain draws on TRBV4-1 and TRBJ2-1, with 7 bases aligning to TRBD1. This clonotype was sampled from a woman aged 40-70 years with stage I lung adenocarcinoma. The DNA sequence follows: TGCGCCAGCAGCCAAGATCACCCCGGGACAGTTTCTGATGAGCAGTTCTTC. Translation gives CASSQDHPGTVSDEQFF.